This T cell receptor beta chain came from a study of response to subunit inactivated influenza vaccine. Ten or more counts support this clonotype. Its antigen is still unknown. Study-wide points: Authors suggested each seasonal flu vaccination may recruit only limited numbers of new T cells.

TCRdb called the RT-PCR reads again in MiXCR, with one record for every CDR3 protein. Of 450,000 to 600,000 distinct CDR3 sequences in the sample, approximately 7.7% were seen once. The sample was PBMCs from blood, taken around 25 months after vaccination. This sequence originates from a man in his fifties or sixties who received an inactivated influenza vaccine.

In DNA, the CDR3 is TGCGCCAGCAGCCCCGCGGTGACTAGCGAAACCTACGAGCAGTACTTC. Translated: CASSPAVTSETYEQYF. This chain connects TRBV5-1 to TRBJ2-7; 8 bases are shared with TRBD2. J was trimmed by 2 bases and V by 4 bases; bases with no gene match: 11. CDR1 is SGHRS, CDR2 YFSETQ, per germline. This CDR3 is 16 amino acids long.